These 23 T cell receptor beta chains originate from one sample sequenced in a study of T cell repertoires in aging, cancer and after chemotherapy. Peripheral blood genomic DNA, not sorted cells or RNA, was the template. TRB rearrangements spanning V, D and J were amplified using mixed TRB-A/B primers. Via MiXCR, TCRdb re-called the multiplex PCR reads, giving one row per CDR3 protein. The table has fewer than 2,500 distinct CDR3 sequences, approximately 51% seen once. Sequencing was carried out using blood. These receptor sequences come from a human donor with a blood cancer.

Details on this clonotype: An end of the junction differs from the germline gene, which may be a read error. The rearrangement links TRBV6-5 to TRBJ2-2; perhaps TRBD2 as D (5 bases). This CDR3 is 13 amino acids long. Germline V CDR1 and CDR2: MNHEY, SVGAGI. CDR3 residues: CASSYRTTGDLFF. Here the CDR3 DNA reads TGTGCCAGCAGTTATCGTACCACCGGGGATCTGTTTTTT.

This sequence joins TRBV5-1 and TRBJ2-1; 8 positions match TRBD2. The V segment lost 4 bases and the J segment 0 bases; nucleotides outside the gene matches: 3. The CDR3 extends over 15 amino acids. Germline CDR1 and CDR2: SGHRS and YFSETQ. CDR3 in amino acids: CASSPTSGSYNEQFF. The CDR3 DNA reads TGCGCCAGCAGCCCAACTAGCGGCTCCTACAATGAGCAGTTCTTC.

V usage is TRBV6-5 and J usage is TRBJ1-1, with D tentatively TRBD1 (6 bases). CDR1 MNHEY and CDR2 SVGAGI come from the germline V gene. The ends were cut back, 6 bases at V and 7 bases at J, with 15 bases in the middle. The CDR3 has 13 amino acids. The CDR3 reads CASRNTGYDEAFF. As DNA, the CDR3 is TGTGCCAGCAGAAACACAGGGTATGATGAAGCTTTCTTT.

This clonotype was found a few times. V gene TRBV6-5 combines with J gene TRBJ1-6; D is unclear. Per the germline V gene, CDR1 is MNHEY and CDR2 is SVGAGI. The V and J ends lost 10 bases and 6 bases respectively, with 7 bases between them. CDR3 length equals 11 residues. For the CDR3, the DNA is TGTGCCATCGGCGGTAATTCACCCCTCCACTTT. It codes for CAIGGNSPLHF.

The chain employs TRBV19 and TRBJ1-5; D perhaps matches TRBD1 (5 bases). V was clipped by 6 bases and J by 0 bases, with 15 bases between them. From germline, CDR1 is LNHDA and CDR2 SQIVND (reference sequence). There are 16 residues in the CDR3. The CDR3, as DNA: TGTGCCAGTAGCCCCCGGACATATTATAGCAATCAGCCCCAGCATTTT. This sequence encodes CASSPRTYYSNQPQHF. Looking up the rest from reference TRBV19 and TRBJ1-5 gives the full variable domain: DGGITQSPKYLFRKEGQNVTLSCEQNLNHDAMYWYRQDPGQGLRLIYYSQIVNDFQKGDIAEGYSVSREKKESFPLTVTSAQKNPTAFYLCASSPRTYYSNQPQHFGDGTRLSIL.

A word on this clonotype: A much larger clone sits a single nucleotide away, making a read error possible. The chain has TRBV29-1 and TRBJ2-5; 7 nucleotides align to TRBD2. CDR3 length: 16 amino acids. CDR1 is SQVTM and CDR2 is ANQGSEA in the germline V gene. V lost 3 bases, J lost 2 bases, and 12 bases stayed unmatched. CDR3 residues: CSVEGGVVRSQETQYF. The CDR3 nucleotides read TGCAGCGTTGAGGGGGGGGTCGTTAGGTCACAAGAGACCCAGTACTTC.

This rearrangement joins TRBV6-5 to TRBJ1-5; no definite D call. The CDR3 has 13 amino acids. With 4 bases removed from V and 9 bases from J, the gap between germline ends came to 13 bases. Germline-derived CDR1 and CDR2 are MNHEY and SVGAGI. The CDR3 spells CASSSGRTTPQHF. The CDR3 DNA reads as TGTGCCAGCAGTTCAGGACGGACTACGCCCCAGCATTTT.

The chain employs TRBV7-9 and TRBJ2-2, with a possible D match to TRBD2 (5 bases). The CDR3 is 12 amino acids. V gave up 7 bases and J gave up 4 bases, with 7 bases separating them. Per germline, CDR1 SEHNR and CDR2 FQNEAQ (reference sequence). CDR3 loop: CASNRGTGELFF. The DNA for the CDR3 is TGTGCCAGCAATCGGGGCACCGGGGAGCTGTTTTTT.

The chain uses TRBV12-3 or TRBV12-4 and TRBJ1-1, with 8 bases aligning to TRBD1. This CDR3 comprises 15 residues. With V trimmed by 6 bases and J by 3 bases, 9 bases remained unmatched. DNA of the CDR3: TGTGCCAGCAGCCCGAGACAGGGGACTCACACTGAAGCTTTCTTT. Its translation: CASSPRQGTHTEAFF.

A word on this clonotype: A much larger clone lies a single base off, so this may be a read error. The rearrangement links TRBV29-1 to TRBJ2-1; D may be TRBD2 (5 bases). The CDR3 loop spans 13 amino acids. CDR1 is SQVTM and CDR2 is ANQGSEA in the germline V gene. The germline V and J ends were trimmed by 5 bases and 8 bases, with 16 bases remaining between them. The CDR3, as DNA: TGCAGCGTTTGTCCCGCCGGAGGAGATGAGCAGTTCTTC. Translating gives CSVCPAGGDEQFF.

The J gene is TRBJ2-3, the V gene TRBV6-6; D is unresolved. The CDR3 length is 11 residues. V lost 5 bases and J 3 bases, leaving 3 bases between the germline ends. Per the germline V gene, CDR1 is MNHNY and CDR2 is SVGAGI (reference sequence). The CDR3 is CASSNTDTQYF. The CDR3 DNA reads as TGTGCCAGCAGTAATACAGATACGCAGTATTTT.

This chain joins TRBV6-1 and TRBJ2-6; D not certain. CDR3 size: 13 residues. Germline CDR1 MNHNS, CDR2 SASEGT. Trimming shortened V by 5 bases and J by 3 bases, and 5 bases separated the two germline ends. The CDR3: CASSLGGANVLTF. In DNA, the CDR3 is TGTGCCAGCAGTTTGGGTGGGGCCAACGTCCTGACTTTC.

This clonotype ranks as large. The CDR3 is CSVLRTDAYEQYF. Written as DNA, the CDR3 is TGCAGCGTCTTACGGACGGATGCCTACGAGCAGTACTTC. The V call is TRBV29-1, the J call TRBJ2-7; D unresolved. The germline CDR1 and CDR2 sequences are SQVTM and ANQGSEA. V gave up 6 bases and J gave up 2 bases, with 14 bases separating them. CDR3 length: 13 amino acids.

This clonotype was found a few times. This chain's CDR3 is CAGNLLADTQYF. CDR3 DNA sequence: TGTGCCGGAAACTTGCTCGCAGATACGCAGTATTTT. The rearrangement joins TRBV7-9 to TRBJ2-3; D is ambiguous. V was cut by 11 bases and J by 4 bases, with 13 bases left in between. Per the germline V gene, CDR1 is SEHNR and CDR2 is FQNEAQ (reference sequence). The CDR3 length is 12 residues.

The rearrangement links TRBV20-1 to TRBJ2-5, with 12 bases lining up with TRBD2. The CDR3 spans 16 residues. The germline V gene encodes CDR1 DFQATT and CDR2 SNEGSKA (reference sequence). Trimming removed 0 bases from V and 4 bases from J; junction bases left unmatched: 6. CDR3 DNA sequence: TGCAGTGCTAGAGATCGACTAGCGGGGGCCTTAGAGACCCAGTACTTC. Its translation: CSARDRLAGALETQYF.

This clonotype turned up a few times. The chain recombines TRBV6-1 with TRBJ2-7; 9 bases line up with TRBD1. Germline CDR1 and CDR2: MNHNS and SASEGT. After removal of 1 base from V and 6 bases from J, the junction contained 10 bases not matched to a gene. This CDR3 is built from 16 residues. The CDR3 here is CASSEEWNRGLVEQYF. CDR3 DNA: TGTGCCAGCAGTGAAGAATGGAACAGGGGGCTCGTCGAGCAGTACTTC.

The V and J genes are TRBV7-9 and TRBJ1-5; D gene ambiguous. V shed 1 base and J shed 2 bases, with 3 bases lying between them. Germline V gene sequence: CDR1 SEHNR, CDR2 FQNEAQ (reference sequence). The CDR3 contains 13 residues. CDR3 loop: CASSLGRNQPQHF. In DNA form, the CDR3 reads TGTGCCAGCAGCTTAGGTCGCAATCAGCCCCAGCATTTT.

The gene calls are TRBV30 and TRBJ2-3, with TRBD1 matching 12 bases. CDR3 length: 17 residues. Germline V CDR1 and CDR2: GTSNPN, SVGIG (reference sequence). Trimming at V came to 4 bases and at J to 3 bases, leaving 11 bases not matched to a gene. In DNA, the CDR3 is TGTGCCTGGACCACGGGACAGGGGGCGGGAAGGACAGATACGCAGTATTTT. This translates into CAWTTGQGAGRTDTQYF.

V is TRBV30 and J is TRBJ2-3; the match to TRBD1 covers 12 bases. Trimming cost V 8 bases and J 2 bases; bases outside gene matches: 11. Germline assignment: CDR1 GTSNPN and CDR2 SVGIG (reference sequence). CDR3 length: 16 residues. CDR3 DNA sequence: TGTGCCAGCAGCACCCCGGGACAGGGGGCCACAGATACGCAGTATTTT. Its protein is CASSTPGQGATDTQYF. Full variable domain (outside the CDR3, taken from reference TRBV30 and TRBJ2-3): SQTIHQWPATLVQPVGSPLSLECTVEGTSNPNLYWYRQAAGRGLQLLFYSVGIGQISSEVPQNLSASRPQDRQFILSSKKLLLSDSGFYLCASSTPGQGATDTQYFGPGTRLTVL.

The genes are TRBV12-3 or TRBV12-4 and TRBJ2-3; TRBD1 or TRBD2 may be the D gene (6 bases each). Trimming stripped 8 bases from V and 5 bases from J, with 14 bases between. The CDR3 is 13 amino acids. The DNA for the CDR3 is TGTGCCAGCGGTGGGGGGCGCGGAGATACGCAGTATTTT. It codes for CASGGGRGDTQYF.

V and J are TRBV5-6 and TRBJ2-1; D tentatively reads TRBD1 or TRBD2 (6 bases each). The germline CDR1 and CDR2 sequences are SGHDT and YYEEEE. The CDR3 totals 16 residues. The V end was cut by 0 bases, the J end by 4 bases, with 14 bases between. The CDR3 sequence is CASSLGTGAFYNEQFF. DNA for the CDR3: TGTGCCAGCAGCTTGGGCACGGGGGCATTTTACAATGAGCAGTTCTTC.

The chain has TRBV7-2 and TRBJ1-2; D call uncertain. Germline lookup yields CDR1 SGHTA and CDR2 FQGNSA. The CDR3 covers 14 residues. V was clipped by 1 base and J by 4 bases, with 10 bases between them. CDR3 coding DNA: TGTGCCAGCAGCTTAGACCTGGCTACCTATGGCTACACCTTC. Translated: CASSLDLATYGYTF. Looking up the rest from reference TRBV7-2 and TRBJ1-2 gives the full variable domain: GAGVSQSPSNKVTEKGKDVELRCDPISGHTALYWYRQSLGQGLEFLIYFQGNSAPDKSGLPSDRFSAERTGGSVSTLTIQRTQQEDSAVYLCASSLDLATYGYTFGSGTRLTVV.

V usage is TRBV30 and J usage is TRBJ2-3, with 13 bases aligning to TRBD2. The CDR3 has 15 amino acids. Per germline, CDR1 GTSNPN and CDR2 SVGIG (reference sequence). J lost 3 bases, V lost 3 bases, and 3 bases had no gene match. For the CDR3, the DNA is TGTGCCTGGAGCAAGGGACTAGCGGGGACAGATACGCAGTATTTT. Its translation: CAWSKGLAGTDTQYF. Based on the CDR3 plus reference TRBV30 and TRBJ2-3, the full variable domain is SQTIHQWPATLVQPVGSPLSLECTVEGTSNPNLYWYRQAAGRGLQLLFYSVGIGQISSEVPQNLSASRPQDRQFILSSKKLLLSDSGFYLCAWSKGLAGTDTQYFGPGTRLTVL.